Listed below are T cell receptor beta chains from one sample, sequenced in a study of OX40 agonist ivuxolimab in advanced cancers. Sequencing was performed with immunoSEQ multiplex PCR; in TCRdb, only in-frame clones are kept and a portion is missing. The sample contains tens of thousands of clones, about 88% of which appear only once. The starting material was CD4+ or CD8+ T cells sorted from blood, obtained in a trial of the OX40 agonist ivuxolimab. The receptors originated from an adult with an advanced solid tumor such as melanoma, head and neck, liver or kidney cancer. CDR3s include the opening cysteine and the closing phenylalanine or tryptophan.

v_gene: TRBV11-3
CDR3aa: CASSPQGVDLQFF

v_gene: TRBV11-3
CDR3aa: CASSLDPRDASGQETQYF

v_gene: TRBV2
CDR3aa: CASMAGSYEQYF

v_gene: TRBV27
CDR3aa: CASSSGVRGTEAFF

v_gene: TRBV7-9
CDR3aa: CASSYSGRLSWETQYF

v_gene: TRBV2
CDR3aa: CASRDSSGGNEQFF

v_gene: TRBV15
CDR3aa: CATSRGGLGNQPQHF

v_gene: TRBV5-1
CDR3aa: CASSFWQGATGELFF

v_gene: TRBV7-6
CDR3aa: CASSREETQYF

v_gene: TRBV6-5
CDR3aa: CASSSAVEAFF

v_gene: TRBV7-9
CDR3aa: CASSPPDRDNEQYF

v_gene: TRBV4-2
CDR3aa: CASSQEVARGYTF

v_gene: TRBV27
CDR3aa: CASSPPGSPYEQYF

v_gene: TRBV14
CDR3aa: CASSPANYEQYF

v_gene: TRBV28
CDR3aa: CASSLLYSGGYTF

v_gene: TRBV7-3
CDR3aa: CASSSQAGASYEQYF

v_gene: TRBV19
CDR3aa: CASSPRGAVTEKLFF